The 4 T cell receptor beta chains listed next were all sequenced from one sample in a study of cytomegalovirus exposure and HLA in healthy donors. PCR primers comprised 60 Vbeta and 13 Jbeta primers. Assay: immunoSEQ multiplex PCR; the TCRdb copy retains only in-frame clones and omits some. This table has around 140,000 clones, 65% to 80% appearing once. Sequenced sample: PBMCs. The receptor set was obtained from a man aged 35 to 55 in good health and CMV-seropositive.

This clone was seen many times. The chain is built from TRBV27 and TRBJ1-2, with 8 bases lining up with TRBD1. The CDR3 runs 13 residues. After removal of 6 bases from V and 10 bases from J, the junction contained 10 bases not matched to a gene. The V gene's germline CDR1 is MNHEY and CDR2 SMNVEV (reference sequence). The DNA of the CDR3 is TGTGCCAGCAGCCACGGACAGGGAGGGGACTACACCTTC. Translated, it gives CASSHGQGGDYTF.

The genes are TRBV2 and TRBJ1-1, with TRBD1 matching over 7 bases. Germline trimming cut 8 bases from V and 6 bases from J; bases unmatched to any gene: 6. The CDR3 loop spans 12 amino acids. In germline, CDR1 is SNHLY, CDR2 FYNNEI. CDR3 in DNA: TGTGCCAGCGCGAGGGACAGCTCTGAAGCTTTCTTT. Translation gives CASARDSSEAFF. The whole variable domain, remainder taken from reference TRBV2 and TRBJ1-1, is EPEVTQTPSHQVTQMGQEVILRCVPISNHLYFYWYRQILGQKVEFLVSFYNNEISEKSEIFDDQFSVERPDGSNFTLKIRSTKLEDSAMYFCASARDSSEAFFGQGTRLTVV.

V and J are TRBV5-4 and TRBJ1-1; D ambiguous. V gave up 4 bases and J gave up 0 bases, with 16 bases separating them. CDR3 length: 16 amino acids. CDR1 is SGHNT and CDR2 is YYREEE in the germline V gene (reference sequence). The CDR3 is CASSPDGRHLNTEAFF. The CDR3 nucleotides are TGTGCCAGCAGCCCGGACGGGAGACATTTGAACACTGAAGCTTTCTTT.

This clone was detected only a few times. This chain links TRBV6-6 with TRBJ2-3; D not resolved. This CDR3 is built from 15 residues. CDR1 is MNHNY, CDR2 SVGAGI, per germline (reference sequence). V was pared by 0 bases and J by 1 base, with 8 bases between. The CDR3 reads CASSYSESGTDTQYF. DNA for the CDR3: TGTGCCAGCAGTTACTCAGAATCGGGCACAGATACGCAGTATTTT.